This T cell receptor beta chain is from a study of monozygotic twins with cystic fibrosis. Background on the study: Roughly 3.3 micrograms of fragmented DNA underwent about 16 PCR cycles for library preparation.

Broader study findings: Co-twins had the most similar V usage for 13 of 16 pairs, J for 8. Age, concordance and disease severity did not associate with shared CDR3 numbers.

Libraries were prepared by immunoSEQ multiplex PCR; TCRdb keeps only in-frame clonotypes and omits some of them. This repertoire shows 35,000 or so clones, over 75% found once; its top ten account for roughly 1.5%. Concerning this clone: The antigen is undetermined.

The CDR3 extends over 14 amino acids. CDR1 is LGHNA and CDR2 is YSLEER in the germline V gene. Trimming shortened V by 1 base and J by 8 bases, and 11 bases separated the two germline ends. The clonotype comes from a girl aged 2-9 years with cystic fibrosis. The rearrangement uses TRBV4-3 and TRBJ1-4; D gene unclear. The sequenced sample was blood. The CDR3 loop reads CASSQVGTTEKLFF. The CDR3 coding sequence is TGCGCCAGCAGCCAAGTGGGTACAACCGAAAAACTGTTTTTT.